This T cell receptor beta chain is drawn from a study of T cells in Graves' hyperthyroidism and ophthalmopathy. This clonotype was counted at least ten times. Amplified TCR beta CDR3 regions came from RNA transcripts. The HTBI primer set served for first-round RT-PCR of the TCR CDR3. TCRdb itself ran the multiplex PCR reads through MiXCR, one entry per CDR3 protein. The sample contains hundreds of thousands of distinct CDR3 sequences, approximately 15% of which appear only once. This TCR was sampled from a woman aged 40 to 50 with Graves' ophthalmopathy. The source material was blood.

This CDR3 reads CASSPTSGTGEEQFF. CDR3 in DNA: TGTGCCAGCAGTCCTACTAGCGGGACGGGGGAGGAGCAGTTCTTC. V is TRBV11-2 and J is TRBJ2-1, with 10 bases matching TRBD2. The V gene end was trimmed by 6 bases and the J gene end by 10 bases; junction bases not matched to a gene: 12. Germline loops: CDR1 SGHAT, CDR2 FQNNGV. This CDR3 has 15 amino acids.